Relative to its sample, the clone carrying this TCR gamma chain is medium-sized. Its antigen is not known. TCRdb applied CATT to the PCR reads for clone calling. In the table there are about 4,500 gamma-chain clones, roughly 35% of which are singletons. Unmatched junction bases numbered 6, after V lost 5 bases and J lost 2 bases. Germline-derived CDR1 and CDR2 are EGSTGY and YDSYTSSV. CDR3 length equals 13 residues. The data derive from a study of human gamma delta and Vdelta1 T cells. The study's findings and limits: Acute myeloid leukemia was reportedly broadly targeted by polyclonal Delta One T cells.

The receptor's source is a human donor in good health. The gene calls are TRGV4 and TRGJ1 or TRGJ2. The sequenced sample consisted of Vdelta1 gamma-delta T cells from blood grown in culture (DOT cells). Here the CDR3 reads CATWGIDYYKKLF. The CDR3 nucleotides are TGTGCCACCTGGGGGATAGATTATTATAAGAAACTCTTT.